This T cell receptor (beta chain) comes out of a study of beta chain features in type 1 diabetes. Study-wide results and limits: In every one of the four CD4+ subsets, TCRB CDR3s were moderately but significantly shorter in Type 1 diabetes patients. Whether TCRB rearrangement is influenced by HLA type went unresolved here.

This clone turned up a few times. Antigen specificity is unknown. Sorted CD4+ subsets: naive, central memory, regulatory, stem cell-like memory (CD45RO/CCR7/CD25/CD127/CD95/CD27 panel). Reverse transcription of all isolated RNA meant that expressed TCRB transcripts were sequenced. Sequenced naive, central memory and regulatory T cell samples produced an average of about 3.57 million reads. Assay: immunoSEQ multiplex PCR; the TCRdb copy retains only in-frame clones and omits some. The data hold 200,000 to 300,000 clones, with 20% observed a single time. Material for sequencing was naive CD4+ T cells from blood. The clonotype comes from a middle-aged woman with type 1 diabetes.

The CDR3 DNA reads as TGTGCCAGCACCCCTCGAGGGGGTCGACTAGCGGGGGCCAACGTCCTGACTTTC. Its translation: CASTPRGGRLAGANVLTF. V gene TRBV2 combines with J gene TRBJ2-6, with 8 nucleotides matching TRBD2. Germline V gene sequence: CDR1 SNHLY, CDR2 FYNNEI. Trimming removed 7 bases from V and 4 bases from J; junction bases left unmatched: 15. The CDR3 is 18 amino acids. Using reference TRBV2 and TRBJ2-6 for the parts outside the CDR3, the full variable domain is EPEVTQTPSHQVTQMGQEVILRCVPISNHLYFYWYRQILGQKVEFLVSFYNNEISEKSEIFDDQFSVERPDGSNFTLKIRSTKLEDSAMYFCASTPRGGRLAGANVLTFGAGSRLTVL.